This TCR beta chain was profiled in a study of T cells in Graves' hyperthyroidism and ophthalmopathy. Researchers amplified the TCR beta CDR3 regions from RNA transcripts. First-round RT-PCR of the TCR CDR3 relied on the HTBI primer set. TCRdb re-derived calls from the multiplex PCR reads in MiXCR, one entry per CDR3 protein. This table has roughly 500,000 distinct CDR3 sequences, 46% appearing once. This clonotype was seen more than once but under ten times. Antigen: not known. Points from the study as a whole: Among thyroid clonotypes expanded above 0.001, most also appeared in blood.

The CDR3 runs to 15 residues. Per the germline V gene, CDR1 is LNHNV and CDR2 is YYDKDF (reference sequence). Deletions cut 0 bases from V and 2 bases from J, with 11 bases between. This receptor was obtained from an adult woman with Graves' disease, either hyperthyroidism or ophthalmopathy (not recorded which). Sequencing input: peripheral blood or thyroid tissue (not recorded which). The genes are TRBV15 and TRBJ2-7; no firm D call. In nucleotides, the CDR3 is TGTGCCACCAGCAGAGAGGGCGGCCGAACCTACGAGCAGTACTTC. Encoded protein: CATSREGGRTYEQYF.